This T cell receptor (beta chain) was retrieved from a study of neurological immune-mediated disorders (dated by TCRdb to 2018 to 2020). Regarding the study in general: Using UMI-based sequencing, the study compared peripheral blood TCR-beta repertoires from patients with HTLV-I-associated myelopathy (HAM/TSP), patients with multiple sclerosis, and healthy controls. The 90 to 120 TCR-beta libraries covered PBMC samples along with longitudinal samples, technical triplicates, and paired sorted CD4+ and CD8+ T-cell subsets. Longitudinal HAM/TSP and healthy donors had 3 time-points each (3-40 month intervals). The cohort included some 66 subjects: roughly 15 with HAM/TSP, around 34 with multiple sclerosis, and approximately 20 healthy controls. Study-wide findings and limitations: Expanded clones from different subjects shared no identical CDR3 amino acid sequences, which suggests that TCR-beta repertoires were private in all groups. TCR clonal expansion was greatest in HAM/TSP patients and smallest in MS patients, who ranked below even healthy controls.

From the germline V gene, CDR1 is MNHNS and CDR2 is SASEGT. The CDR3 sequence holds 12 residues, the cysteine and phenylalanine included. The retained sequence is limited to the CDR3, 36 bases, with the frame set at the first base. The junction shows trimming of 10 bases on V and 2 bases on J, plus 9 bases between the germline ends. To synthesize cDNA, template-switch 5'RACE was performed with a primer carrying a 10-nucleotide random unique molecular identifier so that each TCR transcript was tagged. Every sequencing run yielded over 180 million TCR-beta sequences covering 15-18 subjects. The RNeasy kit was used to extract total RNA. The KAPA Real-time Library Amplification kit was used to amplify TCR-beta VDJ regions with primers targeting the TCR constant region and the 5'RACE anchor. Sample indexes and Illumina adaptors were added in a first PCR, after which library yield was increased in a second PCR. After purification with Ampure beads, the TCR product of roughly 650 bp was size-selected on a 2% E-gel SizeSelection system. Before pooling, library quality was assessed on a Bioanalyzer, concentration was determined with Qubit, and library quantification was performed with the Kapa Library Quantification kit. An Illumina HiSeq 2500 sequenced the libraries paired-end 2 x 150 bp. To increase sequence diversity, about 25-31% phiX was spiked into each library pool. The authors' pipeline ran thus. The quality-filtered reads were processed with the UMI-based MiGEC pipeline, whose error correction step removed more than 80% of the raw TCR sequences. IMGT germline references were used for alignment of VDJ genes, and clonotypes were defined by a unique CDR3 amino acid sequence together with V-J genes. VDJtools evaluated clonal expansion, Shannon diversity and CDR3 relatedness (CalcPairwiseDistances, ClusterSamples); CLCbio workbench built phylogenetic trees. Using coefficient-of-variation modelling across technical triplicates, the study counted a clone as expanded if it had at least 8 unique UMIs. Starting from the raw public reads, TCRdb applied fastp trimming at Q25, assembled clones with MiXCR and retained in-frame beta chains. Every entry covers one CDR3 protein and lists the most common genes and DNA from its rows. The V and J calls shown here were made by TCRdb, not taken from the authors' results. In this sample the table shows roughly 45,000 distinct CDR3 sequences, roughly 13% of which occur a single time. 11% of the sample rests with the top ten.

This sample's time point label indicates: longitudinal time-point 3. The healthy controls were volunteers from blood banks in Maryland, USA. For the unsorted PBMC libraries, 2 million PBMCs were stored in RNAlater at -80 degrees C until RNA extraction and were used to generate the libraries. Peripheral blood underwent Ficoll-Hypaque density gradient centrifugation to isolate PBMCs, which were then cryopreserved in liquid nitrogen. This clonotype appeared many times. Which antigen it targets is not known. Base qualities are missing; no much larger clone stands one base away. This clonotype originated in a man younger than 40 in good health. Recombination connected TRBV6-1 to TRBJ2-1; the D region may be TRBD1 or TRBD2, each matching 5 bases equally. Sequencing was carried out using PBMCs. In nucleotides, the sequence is TGTGCCACCCAGGGAGCCTACAATGAGCAGTTCTTC. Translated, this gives CATQGAYNEQFF.